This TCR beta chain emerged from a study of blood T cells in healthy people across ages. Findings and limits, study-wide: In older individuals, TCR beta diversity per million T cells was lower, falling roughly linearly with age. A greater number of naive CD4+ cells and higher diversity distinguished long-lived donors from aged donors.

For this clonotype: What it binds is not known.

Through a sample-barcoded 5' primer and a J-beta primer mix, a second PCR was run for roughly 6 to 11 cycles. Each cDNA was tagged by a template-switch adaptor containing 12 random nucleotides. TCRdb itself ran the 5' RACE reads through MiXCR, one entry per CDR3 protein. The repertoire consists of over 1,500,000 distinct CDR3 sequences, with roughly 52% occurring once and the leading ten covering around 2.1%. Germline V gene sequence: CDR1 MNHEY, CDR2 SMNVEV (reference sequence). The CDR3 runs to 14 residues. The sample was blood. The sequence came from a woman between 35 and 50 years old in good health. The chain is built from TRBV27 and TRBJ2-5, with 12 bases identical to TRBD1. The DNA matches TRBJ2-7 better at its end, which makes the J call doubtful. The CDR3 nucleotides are TGTGCCAGCAGTTCCGGGACAGGGGGCTGCGAGCAGTACTTC. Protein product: CASSSGTGGCEQYF.